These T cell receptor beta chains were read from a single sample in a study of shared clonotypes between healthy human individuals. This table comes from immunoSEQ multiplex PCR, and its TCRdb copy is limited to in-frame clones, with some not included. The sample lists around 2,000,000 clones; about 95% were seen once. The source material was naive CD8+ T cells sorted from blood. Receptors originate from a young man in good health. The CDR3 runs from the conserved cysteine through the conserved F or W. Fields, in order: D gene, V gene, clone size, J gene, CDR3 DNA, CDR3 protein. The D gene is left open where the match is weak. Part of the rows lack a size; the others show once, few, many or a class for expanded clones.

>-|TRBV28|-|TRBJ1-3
TGTGCCAGCAGTTTGGGCAGTAGCTCTGGAAACACCATATATTTT
CASSLGSSSGNTIYF
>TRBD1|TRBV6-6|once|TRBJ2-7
TGTGCCAGCAGTCATCCTTGGACAGGAGCCTACGAGCAGTACTTC
CASSHPWTGAYEQYF
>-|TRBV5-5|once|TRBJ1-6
TGTGCCAGCAGCCAGAAGAGCTCCTATAATTCACCCCTCCACTTT
CASSQKSSYNSPLHF
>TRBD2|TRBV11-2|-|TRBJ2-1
TGTGCCAGCAGCTTAGATCACCCGGCGGGGGGCCCCTTAGGAAACAATGAGCAGTTCTTC
CASSLDHPAGGPLGNNEQFF
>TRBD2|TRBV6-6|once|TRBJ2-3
TGTGCCAGCAGTCTTCGGGGGGGAACCTCGGCAGATACGCAGTATTTT
CASSLRGGTSADTQYF
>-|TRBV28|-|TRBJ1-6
TGTGCCAGCAAGAGGCAGGCCTTTAATTCACCCCTCCACTTT
CASKRQAFNSPLHF
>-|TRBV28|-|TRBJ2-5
TGTGCCAGCAGTTTAGGAGGGTCAGAGACCCAGTACTTC
CASSLGGSETQYF
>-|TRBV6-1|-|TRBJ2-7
TGTGCCAGCAGTGCAGGGTACGAGCAGTACTTC
CASSAGYEQYF
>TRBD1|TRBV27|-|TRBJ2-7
TGTGCCAGCAGTTCGTACGACAGGGGCCACGAGCAGTACTTC
CASSSYDRGHEQYF
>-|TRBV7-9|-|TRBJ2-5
TGTGCCAGCAGCTTAAGTGGGCGAGAGACCCAGTACTTC
CASSLSGRETQYF